A selection of T cell receptor beta chains follows, all from one sample in a study of blood T cell repertoires in COVID-19. Repertoires were generated with immunoSEQ multiplex PCR, while TCRdb's copy carries only in-frame clones and drops some. Here the sample spans around 140,000 clones, more than 70% being singletons. The sequenced material came from peripheral blood. These receptors came from a man aged 60-69 years with acute or convalescent COVID-19. The CDR3 runs from the conserved cysteine through the conserved F or W. The order of the fields is D gene, V gene, clone size, J gene, CDR3 protein, CDR3 DNA. The D gene is left open where the match is weak. A row's size may be missing; if present it is once, few, many or a size class.

D: TRBD1
V: TRBV3-1/TRBV3-2
size: -
J: TRBJ2-1
CDR3: CASSPILGTGQFF
DNA: TGTGCCAGCAGCCCCATCCTCGGGACAGGGCAGTTCTTC

D: TRBD1
V: TRBV5-1
size: few
J: TRBJ1-1
CDR3: CASSLDGDRGMKTEAFF
DNA: TGCGCCAGCAGCTTGGATGGGGACAGGGGGATGAAGACTGAAGCTTTCTTT

D: -
V: TRBV5-5
size: -
J: TRBJ1-1
CDR3: CASSLAGRTEAFF
DNA: TGTGCCAGCAGCTTGGCGGGGAGGACTGAAGCTTTCTTT

D: TRBD1
V: TRBV24-1
size: -
J: TRBJ2-3
CDR3: CATHNGQGRTDTQYF
DNA: TGTGCCACCCACAACGGACAGGGTCGGACAGATACGCAGTATTTT

D: -
V: TRBV6-5
size: -
J: TRBJ2-1
CDR3: CASRTDSSNEQFF
DNA: TGTGCCAGCAGGACGGACTCGTCCAATGAGCAGTTCTTC

D: TRBD1
V: TRBV5-1
size: -
J: TRBJ1-4
CDR3: CASSLGAGTGDEKLFF
DNA: TGCGCCAGCAGCTTGGGGGCCGGGACAGGGGATGAAAAACTGTTTTTT

D: -
V: TRBV10-1
size: -
J: TRBJ2-5
CDR3: CASSELRGQETQYF
DNA: TGCGCCAGCAGTGAGTTAAGAGGGCAAGAGACCCAGTACTTC

D: -
V: TRBV30
size: -
J: TRBJ1-2
CDR3: CAWGRVEESYGYTF
DNA: TGTGCCTGGGGCAGGGTAGAGGAATCCTATGGCTACACCTTC

D: TRBD1
V: TRBV19
size: -
J: TRBJ1-5
CDR3: CASSPHRGDNQPQHF
DNA: TGTGCCAGTAGTCCACACAGGGGAGACAATCAGCCCCAGCATTTT

D: TRBD2
V: TRBV18
size: -
J: TRBJ2-3
CDR3: CASSPDPSGFTDTQYF
DNA: TGTGCCAGCTCACCGGATCCTAGCGGCTTCACAGATACGCAGTATTTT

D: -
V: TRBV9
size: -
J: TRBJ2-1
CDR3: CASSVEANRGLDEQFF
DNA: TGTGCCAGCAGCGTAGAGGCCAACCGCGGGTTGGATGAGCAGTTCTTC

D: -
V: TRBV9
size: -
J: TRBJ1-5
CDR3: CASSATDSNQPQHF
DNA: TGTGCCAGCAGCGCGACTGATAGCAATCAGCCCCAGCATTTT

D: -
V: TRBV19
size: -
J: TRBJ1-2
CDR3: CASSLRQSWYYGYTF
DNA: TGTGCCAGTAGTCTGCGACAGTCTTGGTACTATGGCTACACCTTC

D: -
V: TRBV5-3
size: -
J: TRBJ1-2
CDR3: CARSFRETYPYGYTF
DNA: TGTGCCAGAAGCTTCCGGGAGACATACCCCTATGGCTACACCTTC

D: TRBD1
V: TRBV19
size: -
J: TRBJ1-2
CDR3: CASRQGIYGYTF
DNA: TGTGCCAGTAGACAGGGGATCTATGGCTACACCTTC

D: -
V: TRBV7-9
size: -
J: TRBJ2-3
CDR3: CASSLGTADYTDTQYF
DNA: TGTGCCAGCAGCTTAGGGACAGCCGATTACACAGATACGCAGTATTTT

D: -
V: TRBV6-5
size: once
J: TRBJ2-3
CDR3: CASRLREGAKDTQYF
DNA: TGTGCCAGCAGACTCCGGGAAGGTGCTAAAGATACGCAGTATTTT

D: -
V: TRBV27
size: -
J: TRBJ2-2
CDR3: CASRQSKTLGGGELFF
DNA: TGTGCCAGCAGACAATCTAAAACCCTCGGGGGCGGGGAGCTGTTTTTT

D: -
V: TRBV5-6
size: -
J: TRBJ1-6
CDR3: CASSLGGGGNSPLHF
DNA: TGTGCCAGCAGCTTGGGTGGAGGAGGGAATTCACCCCTCCACTTT

D: TRBD1
V: TRBV24-1
size: -
J: TRBJ2-2
CDR3: CATRGQGRAGELFF
DNA: TGTGCCACCAGGGGACAGGGGCGCGCCGGGGAGCTGTTTTTT

D: -
V: TRBV2
size: few
J: TRBJ2-7
CDR3: CASNLDHPYEQYF
DNA: TGTGCCAGCAATTTAGATCACCCCTACGAGCAGTACTTC

D: TRBD1
V: TRBV4-1
size: -
J: TRBJ1-4
CDR3: CASSLVTGGSEKLFF
DNA: TGCGCCAGCAGCCTAGTTACAGGGGGGAGTGAAAAACTGTTTTTT

D: -
V: TRBV12-3/TRBV12-4
size: -
J: TRBJ1-1
CDR3: CASSSSLGEAFF
DNA: TGTGCCAGCAGTTCCTCCCTCGGTGAAGCTTTCTTT

D: TRBD2
V: TRBV3-1/TRBV3-2
size: -
J: TRBJ2-3
CDR3: CASSQGLAGGNTDTQYF
DNA: TGTGCCAGCAGCCAAGGACTAGCGGGGGGTAACACAGATACGCAGTATTTT

D: -
V: TRBV18
size: -
J: TRBJ1-5
CDR3: CASSPRGDGDQPQHF
DNA: TGTGCCAGCTCACCTCGGGGGGATGGGGATCAGCCCCAGCATTTT

D: TRBD2
V: TRBV30
size: -
J: TRBJ2-3
CDR3: CAWSQGLAGVLSTDTQYF
DNA: TGTGCCTGGAGCCAGGGACTAGCGGGAGTCCTTAGCACAGATACGCAGTATTTT

D: TRBD2
V: TRBV6-6
size: few
J: TRBJ2-2
CDR3: CASSYSRQRDGELFF
DNA: TGTGCCAGCAGTTACTCCCGACAGCGGGACGGGGAGCTGTTTTTT

D: TRBD1
V: TRBV5-1
size: once
J: TRBJ2-3
CDR3: CASSIGQGWTDTQYF
DNA: TGCGCCAGCAGCATCGGACAGGGGTGGACAGATACGCAGTATTTT

D: TRBD2
V: TRBV19
size: -
J: TRBJ2-7
CDR3: CASSPLAGRTYEQYF
DNA: TGTGCCAGTAGTCCTTTGGCCGGGAGGACCTACGAGCAGTACTTC

D: TRBD1
V: TRBV6-5
size: -
J: TRBJ1-2
CDR3: CASQTGQGANYGYTF
DNA: TGTGCCAGCCAGACGGGACAGGGGGCGAACTATGGCTACACCTTC

D: -
V: TRBV10-3
size: -
J: TRBJ2-1
CDR3: CAISGLSRDEQFF
DNA: TGTGCCATCAGTGGGTTGTCCCGAGATGAGCAGTTCTTC

D: -
V: TRBV6-1
size: few
J: TRBJ1-2
CDR3: CASSEAGFYGYTF
DNA: TGTGCCAGCAGTGAAGCCGGGTTTTATGGCTACACCTTC

D: TRBD1
V: TRBV18
size: -
J: TRBJ1-5
CDR3: CASSLRTGDYNQPQHF
DNA: TGTGCCAGCTCACTAAGGACAGGGGATTACAATCAGCCCCAGCATTTT

D: TRBD1
V: TRBV5-5
size: -
J: TRBJ1-2
CDR3: CASSSRGNYGYTF
DNA: TGTGCCAGCAGCTCCAGGGGGAACTATGGCTACACCTTC

D: -
V: TRBV10-1
size: -
J: TRBJ2-3
CDR3: CASGRDGRDGGPQYF
DNA: TGCGCCAGCGGTCGCGACGGACGGGACGGAGGGCCTCAGTATTTT

D: TRBD1
V: TRBV15
size: -
J: TRBJ1-2
CDR3: CATSRGLGQGFYGYTF
DNA: TGTGCCACCAGCAGAGGATTGGGACAGGGATTCTATGGCTACACCTTC

D: -
V: TRBV6-6
size: -
J: TRBJ1-5
CDR3: CASSSGSLTGQPQHF
DNA: TGTGCCAGCAGTTCCGGATCTCTTACGGGACAGCCCCAGCATTTT

D: -
V: TRBV27
size: once
J: TRBJ2-5
CDR3: CASSLRRQETQYF
DNA: TGTGCCAGCAGTCTCCGGCGGCAAGAGACCCAGTACTTC

D: TRBD2
V: TRBV7-6
size: -
J: TRBJ2-2
CDR3: CASSLLDGTSYTGELFF
DNA: TGTGCCAGCAGCTTACTAGACGGGACTAGTTATACCGGGGAGCTGTTTTTT

D: TRBD1
V: TRBV10-3
size: -
J: TRBJ1-1
CDR3: CAISEDREGTEAFF
DNA: TGTGCCATCAGTGAGGACAGGGAAGGCACTGAAGCTTTCTTT

D: -
V: TRBV11-2
size: -
J: TRBJ2-7
CDR3: CASSLSPLYEQYF
DNA: TGTGCCAGCAGCCTATCCCCACTCTACGAGCAGTACTTC

D: TRBD1
V: TRBV12-5
size: -
J: TRBJ1-5
CDR3: CASGFGGQGRAGSNQPQHF
DNA: TGTGCTAGTGGTTTCGGGGGACAGGGAAGGGCCGGGAGCAATCAGCCCCAGCATTTT

D: TRBD2
V: TRBV19
size: once
J: TRBJ2-5
CDR3: CASSVVGLADQETQYF
DNA: TGTGCCAGTAGTGTGGTCGGACTAGCGGACCAAGAGACCCAGTACTTC

D: -
V: TRBV25-1
size: -
J: TRBJ1-5
CDR3: CASSEYGGYQPQHF
DNA: TGTGCCAGCAGTGAATATGGGGGGTATCAGCCCCAGCATTTT

D: -
V: TRBV6-5
size: -
J: TRBJ1-1
CDR3: CASTVNRANTEAFF
DNA: TGTGCCAGCACCGTCAACAGGGCGAACACTGAAGCTTTCTTT

D: TRBD2
V: TRBV4-1
size: -
J: TRBJ2-5
CDR3: CASSQIPGLAGGKQTRWTQYF
DNA: TGCGCCAGCAGCCAGATACCGGGACTAGCGGGAGGGAAACAAACCCGATGGACCCAGTACTTC

D: TRBD2
V: TRBV5-4
size: -
J: TRBJ2-5
CDR3: CASSRLGLAQETQYF
DNA: TGTGCCAGCAGCCGACTGGGACTAGCCCAAGAGACCCAGTACTTC